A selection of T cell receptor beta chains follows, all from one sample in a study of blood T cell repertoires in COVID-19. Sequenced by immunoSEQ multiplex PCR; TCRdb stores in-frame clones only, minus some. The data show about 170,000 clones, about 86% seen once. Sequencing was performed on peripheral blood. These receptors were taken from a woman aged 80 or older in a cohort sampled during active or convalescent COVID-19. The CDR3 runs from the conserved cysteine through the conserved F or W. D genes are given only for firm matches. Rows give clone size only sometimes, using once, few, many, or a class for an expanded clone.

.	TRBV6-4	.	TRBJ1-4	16	TGTGCCAGCTCCGGGACACCATTAGCGAAAGGTGAAAAACTGTTTTTT	CASSGTPLAKGEKLFF
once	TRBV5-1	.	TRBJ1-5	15	TGCGCCAGCAGCTTGGGGACAGAGAGCAATCAGCCCCAGCATTTT	CASSLGTESNQPQHF
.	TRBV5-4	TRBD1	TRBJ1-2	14	TGTGCCAGCAGCTTGTCGACAGGGAGCTATGGCTACACCTTC	CASSLSTGSYGYTF
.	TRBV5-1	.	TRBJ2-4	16	TGCGCCAGCAGCTTGGGAAGCGGATTAGCCAAAAACATTCAGTACTTC	CASSLGSGLAKNIQYF
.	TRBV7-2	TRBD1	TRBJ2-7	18	TGTGCCAGCAGCTCGCAGCTGACCAGGGGGAGTTGGTCCTACGAGCAGTACTTC	CASSSQLTRGSWSYEQYF
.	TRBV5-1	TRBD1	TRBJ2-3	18	TGCGCCAGCAGCTATACCGGGACAGGGGGCAAAGACACAGATACGCAGTATTTT	CASSYTGTGGKDTDTQYF
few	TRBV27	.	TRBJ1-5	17	TGTGCCAGCAGTAGGGGGGGCGCTTTCGTGAGGAATCAGCCCCAGCATTTT	CASSRGGAFVRNQPQHF
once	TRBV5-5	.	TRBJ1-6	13	TGTGCCAGCAGCTTGGTCGGATCAGGCGACCTCCACTTT	CASSLVGSGDLHF
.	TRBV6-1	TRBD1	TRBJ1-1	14	TGTGCCAGCAGTATGGGACAGGGAGTTATTGAAGCTTTCTTT	CASSMGQGVIEAFF
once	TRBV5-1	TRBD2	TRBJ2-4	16	TGCGCCAGCAGCTTGGGACTAGCGGGAGGCGGAAACATTCAGTACTTC	CASSLGLAGGGNIQYF
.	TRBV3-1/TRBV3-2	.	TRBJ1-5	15	TGTGCCAGCAGCCAAGATTCGGCAGGGTATCAGCCCCAGCATTTT	CASSQDSAGYQPQHF
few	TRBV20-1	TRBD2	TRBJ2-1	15	TGCAGTGCTAGTCATAGCGGGGGGGGGAACAATGAGCAGTTCTTC	CSASHSGGGNNEQFF
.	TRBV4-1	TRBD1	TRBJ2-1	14	TGCGCCAGCAGCCAAAAGACAGGGTTCAATGAGCAGTTCTTC	CASSQKTGFNEQFF
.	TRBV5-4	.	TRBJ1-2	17	TGTGCCAGCAGCTTGGCCGGAGAAACAGGGATAATCTATGGCTACACCTTC	CASSLAGETGIIYGYTF
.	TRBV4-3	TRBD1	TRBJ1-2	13	TGCGCCAGCAGCCAAGGCAGGGGGTATGGCTACACCTTC	CASSQGRGYGYTF
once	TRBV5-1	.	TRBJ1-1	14	TGCGCCAGCAGCTCCCCTTCGGGATCGGCTGAAGCTTTCTTT	CASSSPSGSAEAFF
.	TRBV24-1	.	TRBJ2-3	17	TGTGCCACCAGTGACCCCATGGACAGAGCTAGCACAGATACGCAGTATTTT	CATSDPMDRASTDTQYF
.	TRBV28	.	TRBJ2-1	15	TGTGCCAGCAGTCTTCAAACTAGCTCCTACAATGAGCAGTTCTTC	CASSLQTSSYNEQFF
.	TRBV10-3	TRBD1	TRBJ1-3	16	TGTGCCATCAGTAACCGGGACAGGGGGCATGGAAACACCATATATTTT	CAISNRDRGHGNTIYF
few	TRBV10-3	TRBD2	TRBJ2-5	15	TGTGCCATCAGCGCGGGACTAGCGGGAGCGGAGACCCAGTACTTC	CAISAGLAGAETQYF
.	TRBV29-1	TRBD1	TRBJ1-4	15	TGCAGCGTTGACCATGGACAGGGTCGTGGGGAAAAACTGTTTTTT	CSVDHGQGRGEKLFF
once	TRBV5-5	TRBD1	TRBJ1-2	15	TGTGCCAGCAGCTTGGGACAGGGATGGGACTATGGCTACACCTTC	CASSLGQGWDYGYTF
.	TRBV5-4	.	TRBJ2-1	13	TGTGCCAGCAGCTCGGCACAGGCGAATGAGCAGTTCTTC	CASSSAQANEQFF
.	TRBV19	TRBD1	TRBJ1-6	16	TGTGCCAGTAGTACAAGCGACAGGGGAACATATTCACCCCTCCACTTT	CASSTSDRGTYSPLHF
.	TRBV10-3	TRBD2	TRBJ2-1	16	TGTGCCATCAGTGAGTCGGAGTTAGCGGGTCTGGATGAGCAGTTCTTC	CAISESELAGLDEQFF
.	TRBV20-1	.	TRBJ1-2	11	TGCAGTAGGTACAGGGACTATGGCTACACCTTC	CSRYRDYGYTF
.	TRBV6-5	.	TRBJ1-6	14	TGTGCCAGCAGCTTGGACTTAAAATACTCACCCCTCCACTTT	CASSLDLKYSPLHF
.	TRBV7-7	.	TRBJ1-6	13	TGTGCTAGCAGCCTTAACAGGGTTTCACCCCTCCACTTT	CASSLNRVSPLHF
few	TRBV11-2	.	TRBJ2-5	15	TGTGCCAGCAGCCGGGGACAAAGCAGGGGAGAGACCCAGTACTTC	CASSRGQSRGETQYF